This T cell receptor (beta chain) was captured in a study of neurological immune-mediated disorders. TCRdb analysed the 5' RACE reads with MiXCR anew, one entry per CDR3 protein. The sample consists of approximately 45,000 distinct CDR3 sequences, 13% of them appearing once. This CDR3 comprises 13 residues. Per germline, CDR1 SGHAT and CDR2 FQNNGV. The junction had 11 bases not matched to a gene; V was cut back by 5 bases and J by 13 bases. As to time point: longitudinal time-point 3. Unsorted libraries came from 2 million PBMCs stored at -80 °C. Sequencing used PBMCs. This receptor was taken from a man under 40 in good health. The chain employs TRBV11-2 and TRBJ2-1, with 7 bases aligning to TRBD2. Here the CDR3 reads CASSPSGGGEQFF. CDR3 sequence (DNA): TGTGCCAGCAGCCCCTCGGGGGGAGGCGAACAGTTCTTC.